This T cell receptor (beta chain) was captured in a study of Ad26.COV2.S vaccination and SARS-CoV-2 variants. The wider study: Participants got Ad26.COV2.S intramuscularly, once or twice 56 days apart.

V gave up 3 bases and J gave up 0 bases, with 11 bases separating them. The CDR3 spans 15 residues. From germline, CDR1 is MNHNS and CDR2 SASEGT. Clones were sequenced by immunoSEQ multiplex PCR, and TCRdb holds only the in-frame ones, with some missing. The repertoire consists of roughly 380,000 clones, with approximately 81% occurring once and the leading ten covering 2.5% to 3.5%. Study-wide results and caveats: Compared with placebo recipients, vaccine recipients had higher spike-specific TCR breadth. A substantial breadth of spike-specific CD8+ and CD4+ T cell responses after vaccination has been reported.

Stated treatment: roughly 20 received Ad26.COV2.S at low or high dose, single or two shots; 5 received placebo; per-sample allocation not given. Sampling occurred on day 63 after the first vaccine or placebo injection. Regarding this clone: Its antigen is unidentified.

The source of this sequence is a person between 18 and 65 years old who received the Ad26.COV2.S COVID-19 vaccine or a placebo. Sequenced here: peripheral blood, sampled in a trial of Ad26.COV2.S vaccine versus placebo. V and J are TRBV6-1 and TRBJ1-1, with D possibly TRBD1 on 5 matching bases. The CDR3 bases are TGTGCCAGCAGTGAGCATGGGGGAATGAACACTGAAGCTTTCTTT. Amino acid sequence: CASSEHGGMNTEAFF.